These 23 T cell receptor beta chains came from one sample sequenced in a study of cytomegalovirus exposure and HLA in healthy donors. Data came from immunoSEQ multiplex PCR; TCRdb stores just in-frame clones and leaves some out. The sample shows more than 250,000 clones, roughly 89% of them seen only once. Sequences were obtained from PBMCs. The receptors here all came from a woman younger than 35 in good health and CMV-seronegative.

The V and J genes are TRBV5-6 and TRBJ2-1; TRBD2 might be the D (6 bases). The CDR3 is 15 residues long. V was cut by 4 bases and J by 5 bases, with 16 bases left in between. Germline assignment: CDR1 SGHDT and CDR2 YYEEEE. CDR3 in amino acids: CASSRRLVVDNEQFF. The CDR3 DNA reads TGTGCCAGCAGCCGGAGACTAGTTGTGGACAATGAGCAGTTCTTC.

The chain uses TRBV6-5 and TRBJ2-4; perhaps TRBD2 as D (6 bases). Germline V gene lookup returns CDR1 MNHEY and CDR2 SVGAGI. This CDR3 contains 15 residues. Trimming left V 0 bases short and J 3 bases short, with 9 bases between. The chain's CDR3 is CASSYSGGNKNIQYF. CDR3 nucleotides: TGTGCCAGCAGTTACTCAGGCGGGAACAAAAACATTCAGTACTTC.

This chain uses TRBV4-3 with TRBJ2-7; a weak D match, TRBD2 (5 bases). Per the germline V gene, CDR1 is LGHNA and CDR2 is YSLEER. The CDR3 is 15 residues long. Deletions cut 0 bases from V and 2 bases from J, with 11 bases between. The CDR3 protein is CASSQEGGLPYEQYF. Written as DNA, the CDR3 is TGCGCCAGCAGCCAAGAAGGCGGGCTACCCTACGAGCAGTACTTC.

V is TRBV2 and J is TRBJ2-3; the match to TRBD1 covers 8 bases. Per germline, CDR1 SNHLY and CDR2 FYNNEI. The CDR3 loop spans 16 amino acids. V lost 10 bases and J lost 1; bases outside the gene matches: 13. The CDR3 here is CATRAFPGQGTDTQYF. The CDR3 nucleotides read TGTGCCACCCGTGCCTTCCCGGGACAGGGCACAGATACGCAGTATTTT. Combining the CDR3 with reference TRBV2 and TRBJ2-3 gives the whole variable domain EPEVTQTPSHQVTQMGQEVILRCVPISNHLYFYWYRQILGQKVEFLVSFYNNEISEKSEIFDDQFSVERPDGSNFTLKIRSTKLEDSAMYFCATRAFPGQGTDTQYFGPGTRLTVL.

The chain has TRBV29-1 and TRBJ1-4; D is undetermined. CDR3 length: 10 amino acids. V was pared by 6 bases and J by 7 bases, with 6 bases between. The germline V gene encodes CDR1 SQVTM and CDR2 ANQGSEA. CDR3 bases: TGCAGCGTGAGGGTTGAAAAACTGTTTTTT. Its protein product is CSVRVEKLFF.

The V gene is TRBV27, the J gene TRBJ2-3, with 8 bases lining up with TRBD2. Germline loops: CDR1 MNHEY, CDR2 SMNVEV (reference sequence). The CDR3 runs 12 residues. V trimming: 10 bases; J trimming: 6 bases; junction bases outside the gene matches: 6. The CDR3 spells CATGGAGDTQYF. For the CDR3, the DNA is TGTGCCACCGGGGGGGCGGGGGATACGCAGTATTTT.

J is TRBJ1-4 and V is TRBV6-1; TRBD1 matches at 7 bases. V gave up 7 bases and J gave up 8 bases; unmatched junction bases: 10. CDR1 MNHNS and CDR2 SASEGT come from the germline V gene. CDR3 size: 14 residues. The CDR3 is CASILTGIEEKLFF. DNA for the CDR3: TGTGCCAGCATTCTGACAGGGATTGAAGAAAAACTGTTTTTT.

The chain combines TRBV20-1 with TRBJ2-1; no reliable D call. The germline V gene has CDR1 DFQATT and CDR2 SNEGSKA (reference sequence). V lost 5 bases and J 10 bases, leaving 12 bases between the germline ends. The CDR3 totals 11 residues. The CDR3 is CSALPELEQFF. The CDR3 bases are TGCAGTGCTCTTCCCGAGCTAGAGCAGTTCTTC.

This chain uses TRBV29-1 with TRBJ1-2, with no clear D. Germline V CDR1 and CDR2: SQVTM, ANQGSEA. This CDR3 spans 16 amino acids. V was trimmed by 0 bases and J by 6 bases, leaving 20 bases between them. CDR3 residues: CSVEDLIHGYSHGYTF. CDR3 sequence (DNA): TGCAGCGTTGAAGATCTAATCCACGGTTATAGTCATGGCTACACCTTC.

This clone was picked up a small number of times. V usage is TRBV10-3 and J usage is TRBJ1-1; D might be TRBD1 (6 bases). This CDR3 contains 14 residues. V lost 6 bases, J lost 5 bases, and 16 bases lay in between. CDR1 and CDR2 from the germline V gene are ENHRY and SYGVKD. The CDR3: CAIRGTPQGTEAFF. CDR3 nucleotide sequence: TGTGCCATCAGGGGGACACCTCAGGGAACTGAAGCTTTCTTT.

This chain joins TRBV7-9 and TRBJ2-7; D remains unclear. V lost 3 bases, J lost 5 bases, and 8 bases lay in between. There are 12 residues in the CDR3. Germline assignment: CDR1 SEHNR and CDR2 FQNEAQ (reference sequence). The CDR3, as DNA: TGTGCCAGCAGCTTGCTACAGCACGAGCAGTACTTC. Amino acid sequence: CASSLLQHEQYF.

This clone has a single count. The chain is built from TRBV4-2 and TRBJ2-1; 11 bases agree with TRBD1. This CDR3 is built from 15 residues. V gave up 4 bases and J gave up 4 bases; unmatched junction bases: 3. The germline V gene has CDR1 LGHNA and CDR2 YNFKEQ. The CDR3 loop is CASSLGQGAYNEQFF. The CDR3 DNA follows: TGTGCCAGCAGCCTCGGACAGGGGGCTTACAATGAGCAGTTCTTC.

The V and J genes are TRBV21-1 and TRBJ2-3; the table calls TRBD2, which could not be checked here. TRBV21-1 is classified as a pseudogene. The CDR3 contains 15 residues. The CDR3 loop is CASSLLAGCTDTQYF. The DNA of the CDR3 is TGTGCCAGCAGCTTACTAGCGGGGTGCACAGATACGCAGTATTTT.

V and J are TRBV6-5 and TRBJ1-1; 10 nucleotides agree with TRBD1. Germline values: CDR1 MNHEY, CDR2 SVGAGI. V dropped 6 bases and J dropped 4; count of bases not matched to a gene: 5. The CDR3 has 14 residues. The CDR3 DNA follows: TGTGCCAGCAGGCCGGGGACAGGGGCCACTGAAGCTTTCTTT. Translating it yields CASRPGTGATEAFF.

The chain employs TRBV19 and TRBJ2-1, with a weak D call TRBD1 (5 bases). CDR3 size: 11 residues. Germline V CDR1 and CDR2: LNHDA, SQIVND (reference sequence). V lost 5 bases to trimming and J lost 8 bases, with 7 bases between them. In DNA, the CDR3 is TGTGCCAGTAGTTGGGGCGATGAGCAGTTCTTC. It yields the protein CASSWGDEQFF. Full variable domain (outside the CDR3, taken from reference TRBV19 and TRBJ2-1): DGGITQSPKYLFRKEGQNVTLSCEQNLNHDAMYWYRQDPGQGLRLIYYSQIVNDFQKGDIAEGYSVSREKKESFPLTVTSAQKNPTAFYLCASSWGDEQFFGPGTRLTVL.

J is TRBJ2-3 and V is TRBV27; D ambiguous. The V gene's germline CDR1 is MNHEY and CDR2 SMNVEV (reference sequence). The V end lost 9 bases, the J end lost 4 bases, and 8 bases lay between the germline ends. This CDR3 spans 11 amino acids. The CDR3: CASLSADTQYF. In nucleotides, the CDR3 is TGTGCCAGTCTAAGCGCAGATACGCAGTATTTT.

CDR3 DNA: TGTGCCAGCTCACCAAGTGGGCCGGGGACCGGGGAGCTGTTTTTT. Its protein is CASSPSGPGTGELFF. The chain employs TRBV18 and TRBJ2-2, with a possible D match to TRBD2 (5 bases). Germline assignment: CDR1 KGHSH and CDR2 LQKENI. CDR3 length equals 15 residues. Deletions cut 2 bases from V and 5 bases from J, with 12 bases between.

The rearrangement links TRBV9 to TRBJ2-3; 8 bases are a match to TRBD2. Germline CDR1 reads SGDLS; CDR2 reads YYNGEE. V lost 0 bases, J lost 1 base, and 4 bases stayed unmatched. This CDR3 is built from 16 residues. The CDR3 loop reads CASSVEGAGGTDTQYF. The CDR3 region has the DNA TGTGCCAGCAGCGTAGAGGGAGCGGGAGGCACAGATACGCAGTATTTT.

The chain carries TRBV29-1 and TRBJ2-7; D perhaps matches TRBD1 (6 bases). There are 14 residues in the CDR3. V lost 5 bases to trimming and J lost 1 base, with 15 bases between them. Germline V CDR1 and CDR2: SQVTM, ANQGSEA. The CDR3 sequence is CSVLMAGVSYEQYF. The CDR3 DNA follows: TGCAGCGTTCTAATGGCAGGGGTATCCTACGAGCAGTACTTC.

The CDR3 region has the DNA TGTGCCAGCAGCCCCAGGGGGCGGGGGGGGTACACTGAAGCTTTCTTT. Residues: CASSPRGRGGYTEAFF. The chain joins TRBV9 to TRBJ1-1, with 8 bases aligning to TRBD1. CDR1 and CDR2 from the germline V gene are SGDLS and YYNGEE. CDR3 length: 16 amino acids. V was pared by 4 bases and J by 3 bases, with 11 bases of the junction left unmatched.

The chain joins TRBV2 to TRBJ2-5; TRBD1 might be the D (6 bases). CDR1 SNHLY and CDR2 FYNNEI come from the germline V gene. Trimming took 11 bases from V and 7 from J, leaving 20 bases between them. This CDR3 contains 13 residues. The CDR3 reads CAVPTGSEGTQYF. In nucleotides, the CDR3 is TGTGCCGTACCGACAGGCTCCGAGGGGACCCAGTACTTC.

V and J are TRBV7-9 and TRBJ1-4; D is ambiguous. CDR1 and CDR2 (germline): SEHNR, FQNEAQ (reference sequence). Trimming shortened V by 5 bases and J by 8 bases, and 15 bases separated the two germline ends. The CDR3 length is 14 residues. The CDR3 here is CASSPAARGEKLFF. The CDR3 DNA sequence: TGTGCCAGCAGCCCCGCGGCGCGAGGGGAAAAACTGTTTTTT. Full variable domain (missing parts from reference TRBV7-9 and TRBJ1-4): DTGVSQNPRHKITKRGQNVTFRCDPISEHNRLYWYRQTLGQGPEFLTYFQNEAQLEKSRLLSDRFSAERPKGSFSTLEIQRTEQGDSAMYLCASSPAARGEKLFFGSGTQLSVL.

Only one count was recorded for this clone. J is TRBJ2-5 and V is TRBV5-1, with D possibly being TRBD1 (5 bases). The CDR3 covers 15 residues. Germline V gene lookup returns CDR1 SGHRS and CDR2 YFSETQ. V lost 0 bases and J 2 bases, leaving 11 bases between the germline ends. This CDR3 is CASSLAVQGQETQYF. CDR3 in DNA: TGCGCCAGCAGCTTGGCCGTCCAGGGTCAAGAGACCCAGTACTTC.